The 15 T cell receptor beta chains below were found in one sample sequenced in a study of control samples from healthy donors and cancer patients. Libraries were prepared by immunoSEQ multiplex PCR; TCRdb keeps only in-frame clonotypes and omits some of them. Among about 130,000 clones listed, about 95% were seen once. Material for sequencing was blood. All receptors derive from a man younger than 45 in good health.

This sequence joins TRBV28 and TRBJ1-2; 10 bases match TRBD1. V gave up 5 bases and J gave up 8 bases; unmatched junction bases: 8. The CDR3 is 14 residues long. The germline V gene has CDR1 MDHEN and CDR2 SYDVKM. DNA for the CDR3: TGTGCCAGCAGTGACGGACAGGGGGTTTGGGGCTACACCTTC. Its protein product is CASSDGQGVWGYTF.

The rearrangement links TRBV19 to TRBJ1-1; D is perhaps TRBD1 (5 bases). This CDR3 contains 12 residues. CDR1 is LNHDA and CDR2 is SQIVND in the germline V gene (reference sequence). Trimming stripped 7 bases from V and 11 bases from J, with 17 bases between. Written as DNA, the CDR3 is TGTGCCAGTATGGGACCGGGAGAGGGGGCTTTCTTT. This encodes CASMGPGEGAFF.

This clone has just one count. The V call is TRBV27, the J call TRBJ2-2, with D possibly TRBD1 on 6 matching bases. Trimming stripped 3 bases from V and 5 bases from J, with 16 bases between. Germline V gene sequence: CDR1 MNHEY, CDR2 SMNVEV (reference sequence). The CDR3 loop spans 16 amino acids. CDR3 in amino acids: CASSLEYLRGTGELFF. DNA of the CDR3: TGTGCCAGCAGTTTGGAATACCTCAGGGGAACCGGGGAGCTGTTTTTT.

This clone was detected only once. The CDR3 sequence is CASSPLKGFTEAFF. CDR3 nucleotide sequence: TGTGCCAGCTCACCACTGAAAGGGTTCACTGAAGCTTTCTTT. The V and J genes are TRBV18 and TRBJ1-1; no definite D call. V dropped 1 base and J dropped 4 bases, with 10 bases sitting between them. The CDR3 sequence is 14 residues long. Germline CDR1 KGHSH, CDR2 LQKENI. The full variable domain, completed using reference TRBV18 and TRBJ1-1, is NAGVMQNPRHLVRRRGQEARLRCSPMKGHSHVYWYRQLPEEGLKFMVYLQKENIIDESGMPKERFSAEFPKEGPSILRIQQVVRGDSAAYFCASSPLKGFTEAFFGQGTRLTVV.

V is TRBV28 and J is TRBJ2-3, with TRBD1 matching over 9 bases. This CDR3 region has 16 residues. The V segment lost 6 bases and the J segment 3 bases; nucleotides outside the gene matches: 10. Per the germline V gene, CDR1 is MDHEN and CDR2 is SYDVKM. The CDR3 DNA sequence: TGTGCCAGCAGACGGGACAGGGACATATCGACAGATACGCAGTATTTT. Translation: CASRRDRDISTDTQYF.

The V call is TRBV9, the J call TRBJ2-3; 13 bases are a match to TRBD2. The CDR3 spans 16 residues. CDR1 is SGDLS, CDR2 YYNGEE, per germline. With 4 bases clipped from V and 4 bases from J, the junction kept 6 bases outside the gene matches. The CDR3 bases are TGTGCCAGCAGCCCGAGGACTAGCGGGGGACCAGATACGCAGTATTTT. It translates to CASSPRTSGGPDTQYF. Looking up the rest from reference TRBV9 and TRBJ2-3 gives the full variable domain: DSGVTQTPKHLITATGQRVTLRCSPRSGDLSVYWYQQSLDQGLQFLIQYYNGEERAKGNILERFSAQQFPDLHSELNLSSLELGDSALYFCASSPRTSGGPDTQYFGPGTRLTVL.

The chain employs TRBV2 and TRBJ1-3; D is unclear. Trimming pared 5 bases from V and 0 bases from J, leaving 14 bases between. The V gene's germline CDR1 is SNHLY and CDR2 FYNNEI. The CDR3 has 16 residues. The CDR3 loop reads CASSPWTGSSGNTIYF. CDR3 sequence (DNA): TGTGCCAGCAGTCCATGGACGGGATCCTCTGGAAACACCATATATTTT.

V is TRBV10-3 and J is TRBJ1-1, with a possible D match to TRBD1 (6 bases). Trimming shortened V by 2 bases and J by 6 bases, and 19 bases separated the two germline ends. Germline CDR1 reads ENHRY; CDR2 reads SYGVKD. CDR3 length: 16 amino acids. CDR3 sequence reads: CAISERLTGMVAEAFF. The CDR3, as DNA: TGTGCCATCAGTGAGCGGTTGACAGGAATGGTGGCTGAAGCTTTCTTT.

This chain joins TRBV7-2 and TRBJ2-5; TRBD1 aligns across 8 bases. This CDR3 is built from 16 residues. CDR1 and CDR2 from the germline V gene are SGHTA and FQGNSA. Trimming took 1 base from V and 4 from J; bases not matched to a gene: 8. The CDR3 loop reads CASSLETGASGETQYF. In nucleotides, the CDR3 is TGTGCCAGCAGCTTAGAGACAGGGGCTTCGGGAGAGACCCAGTACTTC.

In its sample, this clone was seen once. The rearrangement links TRBV18 to TRBJ1-1; D might be TRBD1 (5 bases). Germline lookup yields CDR1 KGHSH and CDR2 LQKENI. The CDR3 loop spans 14 amino acids. The V end lost 6 bases, the J end lost 0 bases, and 11 bases lay between the germline ends. This chain's CDR3 is CASSLLGVNTEAFF. The CDR3 DNA follows: TGTGCCAGCTCCCTTTTAGGGGTGAACACTGAAGCTTTCTTT.

This chain connects TRBV7-6 to TRBJ2-1, with 14 bases identical to TRBD2. The CDR3 consists of 18 residues. The V gene end was trimmed by 0 bases and the J gene end by 8 bases; junction bases not matched to a gene: 9. CDR1 and CDR2 from the germline V gene are SGHVS and FNYEAQ. The CDR3: CASSLARTSGGLEDEQFF. The CDR3 DNA follows: TGTGCCAGCAGCTTAGCGCGGACTAGCGGGGGGCTCGAGGATGAGCAGTTCTTC.

The chain carries TRBV11-3 and TRBJ2-7, with 8 bases that match TRBD2. The V gene's germline CDR1 is SGHNT and CDR2 YENEEA. V dropped 3 bases and J dropped 5; count of bases not matched to a gene: 3. The CDR3 has 13 residues. The CDR3 nucleotides read TGTGCCAGCAGCTTTGTTAGCGGGGACGAGCAGTACTTC. It translates to CASSFVSGDEQYF. Combining the CDR3 with reference TRBV11-3 and TRBJ2-7 gives the whole variable domain EAGVVQSPRYKIIEKKQPVAFWCNPISGHNTLYWYLQNLGQGPELLIRYENEEAVDDSQLPKDRFSAERLKGVDSTLKIQPAELGDSAVYLCASSFVSGDEQYFGPGTRLTVT.

The rearrangement joins TRBV27 to TRBJ2-5; tentatively, D is TRBD2 (5 bases). The CDR3 is 14 amino acids. The germline CDR1 and CDR2 sequences are MNHEY and SMNVEV (reference sequence). V was shortened by 4 bases and J by 1 base, with 10 bases between the two germline ends. The CDR3 coding sequence is TGTGCCAGCAGTTCCGGACTCACCCAAGAGACCCAGTACTTC. This translates into CASSSGLTQETQYF.

The rearrangement links TRBV3-1 (or the pseudogene TRBV3-2) to TRBJ2-1, with 7 nucleotides matching TRBD1. Germline CDR1 LGHDT, CDR2 YNNKEL (reference sequence). J lost 1 base, V lost 5 bases, and 5 bases had no gene match. This CDR3 has 15 residues. CDR3 bases: TGTGCCAGCAGCTCTCGACAGGGTTCCTACAATGAGCAGTTCTTC. It translates to CASSSRQGSYNEQFF.

Written as DNA, the CDR3 is TGCAGCGTTGACCCCCCCGGGCTCACTGAAGCTTTCTTT. Translated, it gives CSVDPPGLTEAFF. The chain uses TRBV29-1 and TRBJ1-1; no firm D call. The CDR3 is made up of 13 amino acids. Per the germline V gene, CDR1 is SQVTM and CDR2 is ANQGSEA. V dropped 3 bases and J dropped 4 bases, with 12 bases sitting between them.